Sequencing of this T cell receptor beta chain was carried out in a study of blood T cell repertoires in COVID-19. Sequenced by immunoSEQ multiplex PCR; TCRdb stores in-frame clones only, minus some. The sample carries tens of thousands of clones, around 82% recorded once. Germline V gives CDR1 KGHSH, CDR2 LQKENI. This CDR3 region has 15 residues. The ends were cut back, 2 bases at V and 7 bases at J, with 12 bases in the middle. Material for sequencing was peripheral blood. The receptor was isolated from a human donor in a cohort sampled during active COVID-19. J is TRBJ1-6 and V is TRBV18; D not certain. CDR3 protein: CASSPRREANSPLHF. CDR3 DNA: TGTGCCAGCTCACCAAGGAGGGAGGCGAATTCACCCCTCCACTTT.